These T cell receptor beta chains were read from a single sample in a study of blood T cell repertoires in COVID-19. Here immunoSEQ multiplex PCR was the method, and the copy in TCRdb shows in-frame clones only, minus some. The table shows almost 400,000 clones, with approximately 90% occurring only once. Source material: PBMCs or T cells enriched from blood (not recorded which). These receptors came from a woman aged 25 to 39 with acute COVID-19. CDR3s include the opening cysteine and the closing phenylalanine or tryptophan. The D gene is left open where the match is weak. Rows give clone size only sometimes, using once, few, many, or a class for an expanded clone.

clone_size	d_call	j_call	v_call	cdr3_nt	cdr3_aa
.	.	TRBJ2-2	TRBV24-1	TGTGCCACCAGTGATTCAGCGATCCTCACCGGGGAGCTGTTTTTT	CATSDSAILTGELFF
.	.	TRBJ1-6	TRBV9	TGTGCCAGCAGCGTAGGGCAGGGGCCCGGTGATGGTTCACCCCTCCACTTT	CASSVGQGPGDGSPLHF
.	TRBD1	TRBJ2-7	TRBV5-5	TGTGCCAGCGGCGGGACAGGGATCTACGAGCAGTACTTC	CASGGTGIYEQYF
.	.	TRBJ1-5	TRBV12-3/TRBV12-4	TGTGCCAGCAGTTTATATCACGGTCAGCCCCAGCATTTT	CASSLYHGQPQHF
.	.	TRBJ1-3	TRBV2	TGTGCCAGCAGCCTCAGGGCTTACTCTGGAAACACCATATATTTT	CASSLRAYSGNTIYF
.	.	TRBJ2-3	TRBV30	TGTGCCTGGAGTGTTCGGAGGGCCGGAGATACGCAGTATTTT	CAWSVRRAGDTQYF
.	.	TRBJ2-7	TRBV12-5	TGTGCTAGTCGAGCCGGTAGTGAGCAGTACTTC	CASRAGSEQYF
once	TRBD1	TRBJ2-2	TRBV12-5	TGTGCTAGTGGTAGGGGACAGGGGAAGAACACCGGGGAGCTGTTTTTT	CASGRGQGKNTGELFF
.	TRBD1	TRBJ2-7	TRBV12-3/TRBV12-4	TGTGCCAGCCAATCGCGGGACAGGGAGCAGTACTTC	CASQSRDREQYF
.	.	TRBJ2-3	TRBV5-1	TGCGCCAGCAGCTTGGCCAAATTGACAGATACGCAGTATTTT	CASSLAKLTDTQYF
.	TRBD1	TRBJ1-5	TRBV24-1	TGTGCCACCAGTGAATCCGGGACAGGATCTGAGGTCCAGCATTTT	CATSESGTGSEVQHF
.	TRBD1	TRBJ1-5	TRBV6-5	TGTGCCAGCAGCATGACAGGGACCTACAATCAGCCCCAGCATTTT	CASSMTGTYNQPQHF
.	TRBD1	TRBJ1-2	TRBV30	TGTGCCTGGTCGGGACAGTCTAACTATGGCTACACCTTC	CAWSGQSNYGYTF
.	TRBD1	TRBJ1-5	TRBV24-1	TGTGCCACCAGTGATACCGGGACAGGGTTTCAGCCCCAGCATTTT	CATSDTGTGFQPQHF
.	.	TRBJ2-7	TRBV27	TGTGCCAGCAGTTTCCGCGGACTTACCTACGAGCAGTACTTC	CASSFRGLTYEQYF
.	TRBD1	TRBJ1-2	TRBV29-1	TGCAGCGTTGAGAGGGGACAGGGCAGATCGGGCTACACCTTC	CSVERGQGRSGYTF
.	.	TRBJ1-1	TRBV2	TGTGCCAGCATCGTTATGCCAGGGGCCGGAGCTGAAGCTTTCTTT	CASIVMPGAGAEAFF
.	TRBD1	TRBJ1-3	TRBV7-6	TGTGCCAGCAGCTCCCGGCAGGGGGCTGCTGGAAACACCATATATTTT	CASSSRQGAAGNTIYF
few	TRBD2	TRBJ2-7	TRBV29-1	TGCAGCGTTGCAGCGGGATCCTACGAGCAGTACTTC	CSVAAGSYEQYF
.	TRBD1	TRBJ2-7	TRBV12-5	TGTGCTAGTGGTTTTGGGACAGGGGGAAAGCAGTACTTC	CASGFGTGGKQYF
.	TRBD1	TRBJ1-1	TRBV27	TGTGCCAGCAACCCCCACCGGGACAGGGGCCTTGAAGCTTTCTTT	CASNPHRDRGLEAFF
.	.	TRBJ1-1	TRBV6-6	TGTGCCAGCGGGGCTGGGAACACTGAAGCTTTCTTT	CASGAGNTEAFF
.	.	TRBJ1-6	TRBV23-1	TGCGCCAGCAGTCTCGGGACACCCAGTGATTCACCCCTCCACTTT	CASSLGTPSDSPLHF
.	TRBD1	TRBJ1-1	TRBV30	TGTGCCTGGAGTGTGACAGGGCGCAACACTGAAGCTTTCTTT	CAWSVTGRNTEAFF
.	.	TRBJ1-1	TRBV10-2	TGCGCCAGCAGTGAGGACAGGACAACTGAAGCTTTCTTT	CASSEDRTTEAFF
once	.	TRBJ1-2	TRBV7-3	TGTGCCAGCAGCTTAGGCGGGGAGTATGGCTACACCTTC	CASSLGGEYGYTF
once	TRBD1	TRBJ1-1	TRBV2	TGTGCCAGCAAGTGGACAGGAGTGAACACTGAAGCTTTCTTT	CASKWTGVNTEAFF
once	TRBD1	TRBJ2-4	TRBV19	TGTGCCAGTAGTATTCGCGGGACAGGGGGCTTCAAAAACATTCAGTACTTC	CASSIRGTGGFKNIQYF
.	.	TRBJ1-1	TRBV30	TGTGCCTGGAGCGTCAGGGAGAACACTGAAGCTTTCTTT	CAWSVRENTEAFF
.	TRBD2	TRBJ2-7	TRBV7-2	TGTGCCAGCAGCTTGCGCGGGGGGGAATCTCAGGCGCAGTACTTC	CASSLRGGESQAQYF
.	TRBD1	TRBJ2-7	TRBV7-9	TGTGCCAGCAGCCTCTCGACAGGGTACGAGCAGTACTTC	CASSLSTGYEQYF
.	TRBD1	TRBJ1-2	TRBV18	TGTGCCAGCTCACCGGACAGGGGGTCCTATGGCTACACCTTC	CASSPDRGSYGYTF
.	.	TRBJ2-1	TRBV12-3/TRBV12-4	TGTGCCAGCAGTCTCACTACGGAGCAGTTCTTC	CASSLTTEQFF
.	TRBD2	TRBJ2-1	TRBV19	TGTGCCAGTATCGCGGGGGGCCTTTCCTACAATGAGCAGTTCTTC	CASIAGGLSYNEQFF
.	.	TRBJ1-5	TRBV20-1	TGCAGTGCTAGTTCATCACAAAGCAATCAGCCCCAGCATTTT	CSASSSQSNQPQHF
.	TRBD1	TRBJ1-4	TRBV5-1	TGCACCAGCAGCAGGACAGGGGGAAATGAAAAACTGTTTTTT	CTSSRTGGNEKLFF
.	TRBD2	TRBJ2-2	TRBV2	TGTGCCTCAGGCCCGCGGACGCCTGGGCTAGCGGGGGCCGCGAACACCGGGGAGCTGTTTTTT	CASGPRTPGLAGAANTGELFF